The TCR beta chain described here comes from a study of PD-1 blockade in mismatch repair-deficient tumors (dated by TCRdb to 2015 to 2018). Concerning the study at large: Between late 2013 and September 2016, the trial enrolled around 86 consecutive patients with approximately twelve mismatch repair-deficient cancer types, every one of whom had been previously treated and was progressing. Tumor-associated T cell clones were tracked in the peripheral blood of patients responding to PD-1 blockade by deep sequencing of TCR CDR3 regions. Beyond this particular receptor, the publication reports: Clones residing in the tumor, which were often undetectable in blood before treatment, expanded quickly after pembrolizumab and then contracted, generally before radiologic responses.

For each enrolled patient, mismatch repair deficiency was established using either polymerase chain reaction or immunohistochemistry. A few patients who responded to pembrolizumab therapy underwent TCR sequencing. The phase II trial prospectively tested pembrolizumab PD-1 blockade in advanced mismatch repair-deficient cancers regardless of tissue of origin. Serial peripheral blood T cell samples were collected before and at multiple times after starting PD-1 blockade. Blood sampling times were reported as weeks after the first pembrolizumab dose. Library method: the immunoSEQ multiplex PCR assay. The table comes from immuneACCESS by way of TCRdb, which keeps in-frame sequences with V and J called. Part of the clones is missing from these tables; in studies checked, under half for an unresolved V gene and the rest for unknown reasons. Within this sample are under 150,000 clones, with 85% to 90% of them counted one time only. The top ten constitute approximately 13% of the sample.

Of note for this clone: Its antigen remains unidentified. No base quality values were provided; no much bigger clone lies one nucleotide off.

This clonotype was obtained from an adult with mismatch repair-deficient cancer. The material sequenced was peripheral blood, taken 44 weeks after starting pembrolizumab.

CDR3 protein: CASSSLTEAFF. The DNA sequence reads TGTGCCAGCAGCTCTTTAACTGAAGCTTTCTTT. Recombination linked TRBV7-2 to TRBJ1-1, with an unclear D gene assignment. The germline ends are 5 bases apart after V is trimmed by 4 bases and J by 5 bases. Inclusive of the bounding cysteine and phenylalanine, the CDR3 is 11 residues long. Just the 33-base CDR3 DNA is kept, in frame starting at base 1. Taken from the germline V gene, the CDR1 and CDR2 loops are SGHTA and FQGNSA. The reference TRBV7-2 and TRBJ1-1 proteins fill in what lies around the CDR3, so the full variable domain reads GAGVSQSPSNKVTEKGKDVELRCDPISGHTALYWYRQSLGQGLEFLIYFQGNSAPDKSGLPSDRFSAERTGGSVSTLTIQRTQQEDSAVYLCASSSLTEAFFGQGTRLTVV.